These 2 T cell receptor beta chains share one sample of origin, sequenced in a study of neoadjuvant nivolumab and ipilimumab in lung cancer. Data came from immunoSEQ multiplex PCR; TCRdb stores just in-frame clones and leaves some out. The sample shows approximately 31,000 clones, approximately 90% of them seen only once. The sample consisted of peripheral blood, taken after neoadjuvant nivolumab, alone or with ipilimumab, at or shortly before surgery. Every receptor here comes from an adult with non-small cell lung cancer.

The chain couples TRBV6-5 to TRBJ2-7; TRBD1 is a possible D gene (6 bases). Trimming took off 10 bases at V and 0 bases at J, with 16 bases between the two ends. This CDR3 has 14 amino acids. Germline V gene sequence: CDR1 MNHEY, CDR2 SVGAGI. DNA for the CDR3: TGTGCCACCGCGACAGGCACGAGCTCCTACGAGCAGTACTTC. The encoded protein is CATATGTSSYEQYF.

This clone was seen a few times. The rearrangement links TRBV5-1 to TRBJ1-1; 9 nucleotides agree with TRBD1. Germline V gene sequence: CDR1 SGHRS, CDR2 YFSETQ. Trimming removed 5 bases from V and 6 bases from J; junction bases left unmatched: 11. The CDR3 length is 15 residues. CDR3 sequence (DNA): TGCGCCAGCAGGTCCGGGACAGGGTCGTTCTCTGAAGCTTTCTTT. Translating it yields CASRSGTGSFSEAFF.